This TCR beta chain is from a study of blood T cells in healthy people across ages. A sample-barcoded 5' primer and a J-beta primer mix were used in a second PCR of roughly 7 to 11 cycles. TCRdb processed the 5' RACE reads anew with MiXCR; each CDR3 protein has one entry. The sample lists hundreds of thousands of distinct CDR3 sequences, under 45% occurring once. V was shortened by 2 bases and J by 8 bases, with 10 bases between the two germline ends. This CDR3 has 13 amino acids. This TCR derives from a man aged 55 to 70 in good health. The chain combines TRBV12-3 or TRBV12-4 with TRBJ2-1, with D hard to call. The sample taken for sequencing was blood. CDR3 protein: CASSLKRDHEQFF. As DNA, the CDR3 is TGTGCCAGCAGTTTAAAAAGGGATCATGAGCAGTTCTTC.